This TCR beta chain was sequenced for a study of CD8 T cell repertoires and HIV-1 epitope variants. Turning to the study itself: T cells were stimulated with Twenty-five Gag and Nef peptides separately. Enriched T cells were co-cultured with equal numbers of autologous T cell-negative antigen-presenting cells. Separate from the cultures, 1M uncultured T cells served as baseline.

Germline V gene lookup returns CDR1 MDHEN and CDR2 SYDVKM. The CDR3 loop spans 14 amino acids. The ends were cut back, 3 bases at V and 8 bases at J, with 14 bases in the middle. This clone was counted a few times. Its antigen is as yet unknown. Only in-frame clones appear in the TCRdb table, and some are missing; sequencing was by immunoSEQ multiplex PCR. The table includes about 5,000 clones, over 60% detected once. The sample was cultured CD8+ T cells derived from PBMCs. This rearrangement joins TRBV28 to TRBJ2-1; D call uncertain. The TCR originated in a male donor with HIV. The CDR3 loop reads CASSLSPDNDEQFF. The CDR3 DNA is TGTGCCAGCAGTTTGAGCCCCGATAACGATGAGCAGTTCTTC.